This TCR beta chain is drawn from a study of T cell responses to AZD1222 COVID-19 vaccine. The table came from immunoSEQ multiplex PCR; TCRdb's copy has only in-frame clones and leaves some out. The repertoire consists of about 120,000 clones, with 80% to 90% occurring once and the leading ten covering about 1.2%. Findings of the study overall: Two AZD1222 administrations were followed by greater Spike-specific TCR breadth and depth. Regions left unmutated in variants are reportedly the target of nearly half of spike-specific TCRs. Clonal diversity was possibly underestimated, and the donors were mostly white British, with more females. Baseline antibody screening turned up just six or seven seropositive AZD1222 recipients.

This CDR3 has 12 amino acids. Trimming removed 5 bases at V and 3 bases at J, with 7 bases between. Germline CDR1 and CDR2: SNHLY and FYNNEI. Turning to this clone: Its target is unknown.

This TCR derives from an adult in good health. This rearrangement joins TRBV2 to TRBJ1-2, with unresolved D. The sample here was peripheral blood, taken on day 0 of AZD1222 vaccination. CDR3 coding DNA: TGTGCCAGCAGTCAGCCTTACTATGGCTACACCTTC. Protein sequence: CASSQPYYGYTF.